The 9 T cell receptor beta chains listed next were all sequenced from one sample in a study of blood T cell repertoires in COVID-19. Clones were sequenced by immunoSEQ multiplex PCR, and TCRdb holds only the in-frame ones, with some missing. The top ten hold about 4.8% of the sample, which has about 81,000 clones, 85% to 90% seen once. What was sequenced was peripheral blood. All receptors derive from a woman aged 80 or over with acute or convalescent COVID-19.

The chain combines TRBV9 with TRBJ2-1; the D is unclear. CDR1 and CDR2 (germline): SGDLS, YYNGEE. Deletions cut 0 bases from V and 6 bases from J, with 10 bases between. This CDR3 region has 14 residues. The CDR3 nucleotides read TGTGCCAGCAGCGTAGTCTACAGCCCCAATGAGCAGTTCTTC. Protein product: CASSVVYSPNEQFF.

The chain employs TRBV19 and TRBJ2-1, with 8 bases fitting TRBD2. Per the germline V gene, CDR1 is LNHDA and CDR2 is SQIVND (reference sequence). This CDR3 region has 15 residues. Trimming took 7 bases from V and 10 from J; bases not matched to a gene: 15. CDR3 loop: CASKSRRAGGEEQFF. The CDR3 DNA sequence: TGTGCCAGTAAATCCCGACGGGCGGGGGGAGAGGAGCAGTTCTTC.

This rearrangement joins TRBV5-1 to TRBJ1-2; TRBD1 is a possible D gene (5 bases). Per the germline V gene, CDR1 is SGHRS and CDR2 is YFSETQ. This CDR3 contains 16 residues. V was trimmed by 4 bases and J by 1 base, leaving 17 bases between them. CDR3 amino acids: CASSPTATVLNYGYTF. CDR3 nucleotides: TGCGCCAGCAGCCCTACTGCGACAGTTCTTAACTATGGCTACACCTTC.

A few counts support this clone. V is TRBV6-2 or TRBV6-3 and J is TRBJ2-3, with D possibly matching TRBD2 (5 bases). Germline CDR1 reads MNHEY; CDR2 reads SVGEGT. The CDR3 is 15 residues long. The V end was cut by 6 bases, the J end by 2 bases, with 15 bases between. CDR3 sequence (DNA): TGTGCCAGCAGCCCTGGACTGACAAACACAGATACGCAGTATTTT. Translated, it gives CASSPGLTNTDTQYF.

The chain links TRBV6-5 to TRBJ2-1, with D possibly matching TRBD2 (5 bases). Trimming removed 5 bases from V and 8 bases from J, with 16 bases in between. The CDR3 is 14 amino acids. CDR1 is MNHEY, CDR2 SVGAGI, per germline. In nucleotides, the CDR3 is TGTGCCAGCAGTCGAGATAGCGTGAGAGATGAGCAGTTCTTC. It translates to CASSRDSVRDEQFF.

The gene calls are TRBV5-1 and TRBJ1-1, with D possibly TRBD1 on 6 matching bases. CDR1 is SGHRS, CDR2 YFSETQ, per germline. CDR3 length: 15 residues. The V and J ends lost 3 bases and 4 bases respectively, with 16 bases between them. The CDR3 region has the DNA TGCGCCAGCAGCTCCTTCGGGGGGCAGGGCACTGAAGCTTTCTTT. This codes for CASSSFGGQGTEAFF.

The V gene is TRBV7-9, the J gene TRBJ1-3; 10 bases align to TRBD1. This CDR3 has 16 residues. CDR1 is SEHNR, CDR2 FQNEAQ, per germline (reference sequence). V lost 5 bases and J lost 3; bases outside the gene matches: 7. CDR3 sequence (DNA): TGTGCCAGCAGCCCCAAGACAGGGGGCGTTGGAAACACCATATATTTT. This sequence encodes CASSPKTGGVGNTIYF.

For this clone: The junction and the germline gene differ at one end; a read error may be behind it. This chain joins TRBV7-7 and TRBJ2-7, with 14 bases that match TRBD2. The CDR3 is made up of 15 amino acids. Germline values: CDR1 SSHAT, CDR2 FNYEAQ (reference sequence). CDR3 sequence reads: CASSNPGTSGGKQYF. The CDR3 DNA is TGTGCTAGCAGCAACCCCGGGACTAGCGGGGGAAAGCAGTACTTC.

This chain joins TRBV18 and TRBJ2-5; D is uncertain. Germline lookup yields CDR1 KGHSH and CDR2 LQKENI. The ends were cut back, 1 base at V and 2 bases at J, with 5 bases in the middle. The CDR3 sequence is 13 residues long. The CDR3 loop is CASSPRQQETQYF. The CDR3 bases are TGTGCCAGCTCACCACGGCAGCAAGAGACCCAGTACTTC.